One and the same sample provided the 7 T cell receptor beta chains below, sequenced in a study of blood T cell repertoires in COVID-19. Here immunoSEQ multiplex PCR was the method, and the copy in TCRdb shows in-frame clones only, minus some. The table has about 220,000 clones, 65% to 85% seen once. The sequencing sample was made of peripheral blood. These receptors were obtained from a human donor in a cohort sampled during active COVID-19.

The genes are TRBV2 and TRBJ2-5, with a weak D call TRBD1 (6 bases). This CDR3 spans 14 amino acids. The V gene's germline CDR1 is SNHLY and CDR2 FYNNEI. Trimming cost V 7 bases and J 9 bases, with 21 bases left between them. Here the CDR3 DNA reads TGTGCCAGCAATCCAGGGAAGGGGGTTAGGGCCCAGTACTTC. As protein: CASNPGKGVRAQYF.

The chain employs TRBV9 and TRBJ1-1, with D perhaps TRBD1 (5 bases). The germline V gene has CDR1 SGDLS and CDR2 YYNGEE. The CDR3 runs to 15 residues. V lost 4 bases to trimming and J lost 4 bases, with 17 bases between them. The CDR3 DNA is TGTGCCAGCAGCTCACGGGACTCTGAACCCACTGAAGCTTTCTTT. As protein: CASSSRDSEPTEAFF. The variable domain in full, with the rest retrieved from reference TRBV9 and TRBJ1-1, is DSGVTQTPKHLITATGQRVTLRCSPRSGDLSVYWYQQSLDQGLQFLIQYYNGEERAKGNILERFSAQQFPDLHSELNLSSLELGDSALYFCASSSRDSEPTEAFFGQGTRLTVV.

The chain carries TRBV18 and TRBJ1-1, with TRBD1 identical over 7 bases. This CDR3 region has 13 residues. The junction had 5 bases not matched to a gene; V was cut back by 3 bases and J by 7 bases. CDR1 KGHSH and CDR2 LQKENI come from the germline V gene. The CDR3 DNA reads as TGTGCCAGCTCACCGGGACAGCGTCTTGAAGCTTTCTTT. Its translation: CASSPGQRLEAFF.

This sequence joins TRBV4-2 and TRBJ2-7; 12 bases are shared with TRBD1. Per the germline V gene, CDR1 is LGHNA and CDR2 is YNFKEQ. The CDR3 is 14 amino acids. V was pared by 4 bases and J by 7 bases, with 5 bases of the junction left unmatched. The CDR3 spells CASSPGQGAEEQYF. CDR3 nucleotide sequence: TGTGCCAGCAGCCCGGGACAGGGGGCGGAGGAGCAGTACTTC.

This clone was detected a few times. The chain carries TRBV7-2 and TRBJ2-4; 8 bases are a match to TRBD2. Germline loops: CDR1 SGHTA, CDR2 FQGNSA. The CDR3 runs 14 residues. The V segment lost 7 bases and the J segment 6 bases; nucleotides outside the gene matches: 8. The CDR3 DNA reads as TGTGCCAGCACCCTGGGAGGGACTAGAAACATTCAGTACTTC. Translated: CASTLGGTRNIQYF.

The V call is TRBV27, the J call TRBJ1-1; D is undetermined. This CDR3 is built from 14 residues. Trimming removed 7 bases at V and 0 bases at J, with 12 bases between. Germline V gives CDR1 MNHEY, CDR2 SMNVEV (reference sequence). In DNA form, the CDR3 reads TGTGCCAGCACCCCAGACACGATGAACACTGAAGCTTTCTTT. Its protein product is CASTPDTMNTEAFF.

This clone was recorded once. This chain links TRBV19 with TRBJ2-7; TRBD1 is a possible D gene (5 bases). V was clipped by 9 bases and J by 3 bases, with 15 bases between them. CDR3 length: 13 residues. The germline CDR1 and CDR2 sequences are LNHDA and SQIVND (reference sequence). The CDR3, as DNA: TGTGCCAGCTTCGACAGTCAAGGCTACGAGCAGTACTTC. It specifies CASFDSQGYEQYF.